This T cell receptor beta chain was sequenced for a study of cytomegalovirus exposure and HLA in healthy donors. Overall study context: Clustering assigned 81% of the approximately 400 genotyped donors to the Caucasian-associated ancestry cluster. Study-level results: Of the V segments, some could not be distinguished, including TRBV6-2 and TRBV6-3, and were excluded. Researchers reported in a later analysis that a missense DCLRE1C variant was tied to TCR beta V- and J-gene trimming. Specific recognition of CMV antigens was confirmed in vitro for a few chains (all CMV-associated).

A remark on this clone: The antigen remains unidentified.

The CDR3 runs to 14 residues. The J segment lost 10 bases and the V segment lost 6 bases, leaving 7 bases of the junction unmatched. CDR1 is MNHNY, CDR2 SVGAGI, per germline (reference sequence). The PCR used 60 Vbeta and 13 Jbeta primers. Here immunoSEQ multiplex PCR was the method, and the copy in TCRdb shows in-frame clones only, minus some. The table records approximately 160,000 clones, over 75% of them present only once. This TCR was recovered from a human donor in good health. The chain joins TRBV6-6 to TRBJ1-6; 9 bases are shared with TRBD1. Sequencing input: PBMCs. The CDR3, as DNA: TGTGCCAGCAGCCTACAGGGGGCTCGGTCACCCCTCCACTTT. Translating it yields CASSLQGARSPLHF.